This T cell receptor (beta chain) was identified during a study of cytomegalovirus exposure and HLA in healthy donors. A remark on this clone: The target antigen is unknown.

The CDR3 loop spans 16 amino acids. V shed 4 bases and J shed 0 bases, with 17 bases lying between them. Germline V gives CDR1 SGHRS, CDR2 YFSETQ. The study's findings and limits: Among the CMV-associated chains, a few were confirmed in vitro as specific for CMV antigens.

Vbeta (60) and Jbeta (13) primers were used in the PCR. Using immunoSEQ multiplex PCR, the repertoire was profiled, and TCRdb retains in-frame clones only, with some absent. Its listing shows roughly 50,000 clones. This chain connects TRBV5-1 to TRBJ2-7; D is perhaps TRBD2 (6 bases). Sequenced: PBMCs. The source is a woman aged 40 to 55 in good health and CMV-seronegative. The CDR3 DNA is TGCGCCAGCAGCCTGGCGTCTAGCGCTTCCTCCTACGAGCAGTACTTC. This encodes CASSLASSASSYEQYF. Filled out from reference TRBV5-1 and TRBJ2-7, the complete variable domain reads KAGVTQTPRYLIKTRGQQVTLSCSPISGHRSVSWYQQTPGQGLQFLFEYFSETQRNKGNFPGRFSGRQFSNSRSEMNVSTLELGDSALYLCASSLASSASSYEQYFGPGTRLTVT.